What follows describes a single T cell receptor (beta chain). This entry is derived from a study of blood T cell repertoires in COVID-19. Study information: Two negative PCRs, clearance, or symptom resolution characterized the recovered Cohort 3 donors. The study drew acute and convalescent COVID-19 samples from the United States, Italy and Spain. T cells, B-cell-depleted T cells, or PBMCs supplied cDNA or gDNA.

Trimming at V came to 0 bases and at J to 12 bases, leaving 22 bases not matched to a gene. Germline V gene sequence: CDR1 LGHNA, CDR2 YSLEER. CDR3 length: 19 residues. Profiling relied on immunoSEQ multiplex PCR, and the TCRdb table lists in-frame clones only, not all of them. The sample contains about 170,000 clones, 65% to 80% of which appear only once. The gene calls are TRBV4-3 and TRBJ2-1; TRBD2 agrees at 8 bases. The receptor was derived from a woman in her sixties or seventies in a cohort exposed to, infected with or recovered from COVID-19 (not recorded which). The sequencing input was PBMCs or T cells enriched from blood (not recorded which). CDR3 sequence reads: CASSQDFRPGLVGAYRQFF. CDR3 nucleotide sequence: TGCGCCAGCAGCCAAGACTTCCGACCGGGACTAGTTGGCGCGTATCGGCAGTTCTTC.